One and the same sample provided the 18 T cell receptor beta chains below, sequenced in a study of blood T cells in healthy people across ages. Alongside a J-beta primer mix, a sample-barcoded 5' primer served in a second PCR lasting roughly 7 to 11 cycles. TCRdb passed the 5' RACE reads through MiXCR, listing each CDR3 protein once. The table records 1.5 million to 2 million distinct CDR3 sequences, 30% to 40% of them present only once. Sequencing used blood. The receptors were sampled from a human donor in good health.

Notes on this clonotype: The junction and the germline gene differ at one end; a read error may be behind it. The CDR3 DNA is TGTGCCAGCAGCCTAGCGGGACAGCTTTCTAACCATGGCTACACCTTC. It specifies CASSLAGQLSNHGYTF. The chain couples TRBV7-8 to TRBJ1-2; TRBD1 agrees at 7 bases. Germline CDR1 SGHVS, CDR2 FQNEAQ. The CDR3 consists of 16 residues. The entire variable domain, with the rest obtained from reference TRBV7-8 and TRBJ1-2, is as follows: GAGVSQSPRYKVAKRGQDVALRCDPISGHVSLFWYQQALGQGPEFLTYFQNEAQLDKSGLPSDRFFAERPEGSVSTLKIQRTQQEDSAVYLCASSLAGQLSNHGYTFGSGTRLTVV.

This chain uses TRBV19 with TRBJ2-7; D tentatively reads TRBD1 or TRBD2 (5 bases each). Germline lookup yields CDR1 LNHDA and CDR2 SQIVND (reference sequence). V lost 3 bases and J lost 3, with 15 bases in between. The CDR3 extends over 15 amino acids. As DNA, the CDR3 is TGTGCCAGTAGTATTACGGGGCAGGACAACTACGAGCAGTACTTC. This encodes CASSITGQDNYEQYF.

This rearrangement joins TRBV7-6 to TRBJ1-5, with D possibly matching TRBD1 (6 bases). Germline loops: CDR1 SGHVS, CDR2 FNYEAQ. Trimming cost V 4 bases and J 7 bases, with 14 bases left between them. The CDR3 extends over 14 amino acids. The DNA for the CDR3 is TGTGCCAGCAGCTCAGGGGCGGGGGGCCAGCCCCAGCATTTT. Amino acid sequence: CASSSGAGGQPQHF.

The chain carries TRBV5-1 and TRBJ2-6, with TRBD2 as a possible D gene (5 bases). This CDR3 spans 16 amino acids. Germline V gene data show CDR1 as SGHRS and CDR2 as YFSETQ. Trimming stripped 1 base from V and 8 bases from J, with 16 bases between. In DNA form, the CDR3 reads TGCGCCAGCAGCTTGTGGTCGGGTTCCGGGACCAACGTCCTGACTTTC. It is translated as CASSLWSGSGTNVLTF. The variable domain in full, completed from reference TRBV5-1 and TRBJ2-6, reads KAGVTQTPRYLIKTRGQQVTLSCSPISGHRSVSWYQQTPGQGLQFLFEYFSETQRNKGNFPGRFSGRQFSNSRSEMNVSTLELGDSALYLCASSLWSGSGTNVLTFGAGSRLTVL.

V and J are TRBV25-1 and TRBJ2-4; tentative D call: TRBD2 (6 bases). The last part of the DNA fits TRBJ2-5 better; the J call may be wrong. CDR1 is MGHDK, CDR2 SYGVNS, per germline. The CDR3 runs 15 residues. The CDR3 protein is CASSEGWEELETQYF. The CDR3 DNA follows: TGTGCCAGCAGTGAAGGTTGGGAGGAGCTAGAGACCCAGTACTTC.

The rearrangement joins TRBV6-1 to TRBJ2-4; 9 bases are a match to TRBD1. The J call is in doubt because the DNA end fits TRBJ2-7 better. Germline-derived CDR1 and CDR2 are MNHNS and SASEGT. This CDR3 region has 16 residues. The CDR3: CASRPTLQGASHEQYF. CDR3 coding DNA: TGTGCCAGCAGACCAACCTTACAGGGGGCATCCCACGAGCAGTACTTC.

There are a few counts of this clonotype. The V call is TRBV12-3 or TRBV12-4, the J call TRBJ2-5, with TRBD2 matching 7 bases. V lost 6 bases, J lost 1 base, and 5 bases stayed unmatched. There are 14 residues in the CDR3. CDR3 bases: TGTGCCAGCAGCTGGGGCGGGGGCCAAGAGACCCAGTACTTC. Amino acids: CASSWGGGQETQYF.

This clonotype was seen more than once but under ten times. V is TRBV6-5 and J is TRBJ2-6; 7 bases are a match to TRBD1. Germline lookup yields CDR1 MNHEY and CDR2 SVGAGI. The CDR3 spans 12 residues. The CDR3 nucleotides read TGTGTAACAGGGGCTGGGGCCAACGTCCTGACTTTC. Translating it yields CVTGAGANVLTF.

The chain has TRBV6-6 and TRBJ1-1; D ambiguous. V lost 5 bases, J lost 5 bases, and 15 bases lay in between. The germline V gene has CDR1 MNHNY and CDR2 SVGAGI (reference sequence). This CDR3 is built from 14 residues. This CDR3 is CASSAQVGRTEAFF. CDR3 DNA sequence: TGTGCCAGCAGTGCCCAGGTTGGGAGGACTGAAGCTTTCTTT.

This clonotype appeared a few times. The chain combines TRBV15 with TRBJ2-4, with D possibly being TRBD2 (7 bases). The length of the CDR3 is 16 residues. Germline V CDR1 and CDR2: LNHNV, YYDKDF (reference sequence). V gave up 6 bases and J gave up 2 bases, with 17 bases separating them. The CDR3 coding sequence is TGTGCCACCAGTAGACCGGGGGGCGCAACCAAAAACATTCAGTACTTC. Protein sequence: CATSRPGGATKNIQYF.

This clonotype has ten or more counts. The V and J genes are TRBV28 and TRBJ2-2; 8 bases agree with TRBD1. Germline assignment: CDR1 MDHEN and CDR2 SYDVKM. The CDR3 length is 14 residues. V lost 5 bases and J lost 6; bases outside the gene matches: 5. The CDR3 spells CASSPDRGPGELFF. DNA for the CDR3: TGTGCCAGCAGTCCTGACAGGGGACCCGGGGAGCTGTTTTTT.

The chain combines TRBV6-6 with TRBJ2-1, with D possibly TRBD2 on 6 matching bases. Germline values: CDR1 MNHNY, CDR2 SVGAGI (reference sequence). The CDR3 extends over 16 amino acids. The V end was cut by 4 bases, the J end by 7 bases, with 20 bases between. The chain's CDR3 is CASSSLTSPSGNEQFF. In nucleotides, the CDR3 is TGTGCCAGCAGTTCCCTAACTAGCCCGTCGGGGAATGAGCAGTTCTTC.

At least ten counts were recorded for this clonotype. Germline is not matched at one junction end, which may reflect a read error. This sequence joins TRBV7-7 and TRBJ2-5; 7 nucleotides agree with TRBD1. The CDR3 has 13 residues. Germline lookup yields CDR1 SSHAT and CDR2 FNYEAQ (reference sequence). CDR3 region: CASSPRQGETQYF. CDR3 sequence (DNA): TGTGCTAGCAGCCCACGACAGGGAGAGACCCAGTACTTC.

This clonotype was counted a few times. The J gene is TRBJ2-1, the V gene TRBV4-3; D assignment may be TRBD1 or TRBD2 (6 bases each). CDR3 length: 16 residues. Germline assignment: CDR1 LGHNA and CDR2 YSLEER. V lost 0 bases and J 4 bases, leaving 13 bases between the germline ends. The CDR3 reads CASSQDLGGGYNEQFF. CDR3 nucleotide sequence: TGCGCCAGCAGCCAAGACCTAGGGGGAGGATACAATGAGCAGTTCTTC.

The chain has TRBV7-2 and TRBJ2-5; D is tentatively TRBD1 or TRBD2 (5 bases each). Germline V gives CDR1 SGHTA, CDR2 FQGNSA. The CDR3 length is 15 residues. The V gene lost 5 bases and the J gene lost 1 base, with 14 bases spanning the gap. The CDR3 loop is CASSLIMGVQETQYF. In nucleotides, the CDR3 is TGTGCCAGCAGCCTGATAATGGGGGTCCAAGAGACCCAGTACTTC.

The J gene is TRBJ2-3, the V gene TRBV19, with D possibly matching TRBD2 (6 bases). The CDR3 runs to 17 residues. V was shortened by 1 base and J by 0 bases, with 14 bases between the two germline ends. CDR1 is LNHDA, CDR2 SQIVND, per germline (reference sequence). CDR3 coding DNA: TGTGCCAGTAGTATAGGGCCGGGGAGGAAAAGCACAGATACGCAGTATTTT. It encodes CASSIGPGRKSTDTQYF.

This chain links TRBV11-2 with TRBJ1-4; D gene uncertain. The V and J ends lost 2 bases and 4 bases respectively, with 20 bases between them. The CDR3 consists of 18 residues. Germline V gene data show CDR1 as SGHAT and CDR2 as FQNNGV. The CDR3 here is CASSLFPGRLQLNEKLFF. The CDR3 DNA follows: TGTGCCAGCAGCTTATTTCCGGGGAGGCTTCAACTTAATGAAAAACTGTTTTTT. Together with reference TRBV11-2 and TRBJ1-4, the CDR3 gives the full variable domain: EAGVAQSPRYKIIEKRQSVAFWCNPISGHATLYWYQQILGQGPKLLIQFQNNGVVDDSQLPKDRFSAERLKGVDSTLKIQPAKLEDSAVYLCASSLFPGRLQLNEKLFFGSGTQLSVL.

This clonotype was picked up a small number of times. The rearrangement uses TRBV10-3 and TRBJ2-3, with D maybe TRBD1 (6 bases). The CDR3 runs to 14 residues. Germline V gene sequence: CDR1 ENHRY, CDR2 SYGVKD. The V end lost 5 bases, the J end lost 1 base, and 10 bases lay between the germline ends. This CDR3 is CAISTDSRTDTQYF. CDR3 in DNA: TGTGCCATCAGTACGGACAGCCGCACAGATACGCAGTATTTT.